Sequencing of this T cell receptor beta chain was carried out in a study of identifying expanded T cells in peripheral blood. During the collection period, no donor immune events like infections were recorded. This CDR3 is 13 amino acids long. The germline gives CDR1 SGHRS, CDR2 YFSETQ. The V end was cut by 0 bases, the J end by 8 bases, with 9 bases between. Some clones are missing from TCRdb's copy, which holds only in-frame ones; the method was immunoSEQ multiplex PCR. This sample has about 94,000 clones; approximately 86% occur once, and the top ten carry approximately 5.3%. The chain links TRBV5-1 to TRBJ2-1; the D is unclear. This receptor was identified in a person between 18 and 75 years old in good health. Sequencing was done on a sample of blood. The CDR3, as DNA: TGCGCCAGCAGCTTGGACTATATGCATGAGCAGTTCTTC. Residues: CASSLDYMHEQFF.